This T cell receptor beta chain appears in the sequencing data of a study of glioma-infiltrating T cells after dendritic cell vaccination (dated by TCRdb to the mid-2010s). Regarding the research as a whole: A cohort of roughly 15 glioblastoma patients from Phase I and II dendritic cell vaccination trials was included, of whom 9 were newly diagnosed and 6 had recurrent disease. Between 2003 and 2012, patients were given autologous tumor lysate-pulsed dendritic cell vaccination. The vaccine consisted of monocyte-derived dendritic cells cultured less than eight days with IL-4 and GM-CSF, then pulsed overnight with autologous tumor lysate. Each patient got three intradermal injections of the dendritic cell vaccine, spaced at biweekly intervals, in the arm below the axilla. In glioblastoma patients vaccinated with dendritic cells, deep sequencing of TCR beta CDR3 regions served to measure tumor-infiltrating lymphocyte content and to compare repertoires between tumor and blood. Survival after dendritic cell vaccination was correlated with TCR sequencing metrics, including TIL content and tumor-blood repertoire overlap. What the study reported, not specific to this receptor: The response model built on TCR overlap across three groups was characterized as speculative, with prospective validation still needed. The cohort was small and heterogeneous, few patients had complete blood and tumor sets, and even fewer had initial-recurrent tumor pairs. No direct relationship between TCR clonality and survival was found, suggesting that a diverse polyclonal response may matter. Higher estimated pretreatment TIL content predicted longer time to progression and overall survival after dendritic cell vaccination.

Patients were selected for having adequate residual fresh-frozen tumor tissue and more than two years of available survival data. None of the glioblastoma patients carried an isocitrate dehydrogenase mutation, although molecular status otherwise varied. PBMC collection took place before vaccination, two weeks after the third vaccination, and at tumor progression if progression occurred. The Qiagen DNeasy Blood extraction Kit was used for extraction of genomic DNA. The junction shows trimming of 5 bases on V and 9 bases on J, and the gene matches do not reach 8 bases of it. CDR1 and CDR2, looked up from the germline V gene (reference sequence), are MNHEY and SMNVEV. CDR3 length: 15 amino acids, cysteine to phenylalanine. CDR3 DNA only is kept here, 45 bases in frame from base 1. The immunoSEQ assay amplified TCRB CDR3 regions from around 2.1 micrograms of genomic DNA, or from all available DNA when less than that amount was available. Multiplex PCR used 60 forward primers for TCR V beta segments and 13 reverse primers for J beta segments. To estimate the number of reads per starting template, synthetic control templates were added to each sample at limiting dilution. Sequencing produced 87 bp reads on the Illumina HiSeq System. The study's processing was this. To remove PCR and sequencing errors, closely related sequences were merged with a nearest neighbor algorithm. TCR overlap was defined as the percentage of unique tumor TCR beta sequences that were also found in the peripheral blood of the same patient. This is the immuneACCESS table as TCRdb keeps it, with only in-frame sequences that have V and J called. A part of the clones is gone; compared with another copy, unresolved V genes explain less than half, and the rest is unexplained. V, J and clone size reflect that table, while D and trimming were determined from the DNA. The sample records roughly 38,000 clones, approximately 84% of which are singletons. Of the sample, 7.8% is held by the ten largest clones.

Details on this clone: This receptor's antigen is unknown. No base-level quality is on record; no much larger clone is a single base apart.

The sample was blood, taken before dendritic cell vaccination. The receptor's source is a human donor with glioblastoma. The V gene is TRBV27 and the J gene is TRBJ2-7, with TRBD2 identical over 15 junction bases. The nucleotide sequence reads as follows: TGTGCCAGCAGTCGCTGGACTAGCGGGGGGGCCCGGCAGTACTTC. It codes for CASSRWTSGGARQYF.